This TCR beta chain was sequenced for a study of blood T cell repertoires in COVID-19. Study overall: The United States, Italy and Spain provided the acute and convalescent COVID-19 samples.

Method: immunoSEQ multiplex PCR; TCRdb's copy keeps in-frame clones and lacks some. Of about 190,000 clones in the sample, over 75% were seen once. This CDR3 comprises 15 residues. Germline lookup yields CDR1 MNHNS and CDR2 SASEGT. Losses at the gene ends were 8 bases for V and 9 bases for J; bases not matched to a gene: 11. The sequencing sample was made of peripheral blood. The TCR comes from a woman between 50 and 59 years old with acute or convalescent COVID-19. The chain joins TRBV6-1 to TRBJ1-5; 12 bases line up with TRBD1. In DNA form, the CDR3 reads TGTGCCAGCGGTAAAGCGGGACAGGGGGCTCTGCCCCAGCATTTT. It yields the protein CASGKAGQGALPQHF.